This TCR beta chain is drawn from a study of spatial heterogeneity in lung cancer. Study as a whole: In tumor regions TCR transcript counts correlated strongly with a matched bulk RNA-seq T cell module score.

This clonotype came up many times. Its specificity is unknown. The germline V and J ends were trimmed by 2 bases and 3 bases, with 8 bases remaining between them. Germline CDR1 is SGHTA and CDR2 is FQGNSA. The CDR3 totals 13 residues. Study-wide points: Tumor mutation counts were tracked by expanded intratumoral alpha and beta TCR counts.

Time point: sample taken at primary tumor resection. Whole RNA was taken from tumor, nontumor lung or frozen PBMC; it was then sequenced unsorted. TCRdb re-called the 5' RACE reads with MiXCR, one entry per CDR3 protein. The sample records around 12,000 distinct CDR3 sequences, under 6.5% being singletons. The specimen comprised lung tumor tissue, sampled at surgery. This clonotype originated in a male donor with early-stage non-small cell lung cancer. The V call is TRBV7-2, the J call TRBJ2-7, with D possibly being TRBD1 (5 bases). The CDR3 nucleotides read TGTGCCAGCAGCTTAACCGACAGCTACGAGCAGTACTTC. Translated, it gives CASSLTDSYEQYF.